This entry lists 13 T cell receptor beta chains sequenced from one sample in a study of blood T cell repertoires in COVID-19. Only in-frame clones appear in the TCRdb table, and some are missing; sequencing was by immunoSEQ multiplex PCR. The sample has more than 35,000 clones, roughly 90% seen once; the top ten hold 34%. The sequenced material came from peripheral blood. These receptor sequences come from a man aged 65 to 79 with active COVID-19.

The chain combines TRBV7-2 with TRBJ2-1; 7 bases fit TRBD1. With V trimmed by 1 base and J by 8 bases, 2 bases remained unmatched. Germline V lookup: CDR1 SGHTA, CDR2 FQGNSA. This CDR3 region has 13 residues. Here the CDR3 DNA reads TGTGCCAGCAGCTTAGACAGGGGCCATGAGCAGTTCTTC. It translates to CASSLDRGHEQFF.

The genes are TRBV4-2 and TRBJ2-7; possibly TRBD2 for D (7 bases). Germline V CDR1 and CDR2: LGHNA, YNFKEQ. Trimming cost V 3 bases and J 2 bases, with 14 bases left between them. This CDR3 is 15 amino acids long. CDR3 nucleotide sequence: TGTGCCAGCAGCCAGTTAGGGGGGGCGGCCTACGAGCAGTACTTC. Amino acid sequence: CASSQLGGAAYEQYF.

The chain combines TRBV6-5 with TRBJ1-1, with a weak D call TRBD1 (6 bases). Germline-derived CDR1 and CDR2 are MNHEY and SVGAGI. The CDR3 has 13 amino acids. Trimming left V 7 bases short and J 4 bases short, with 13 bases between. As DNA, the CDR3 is TGTGCCAGCATCCTGATCAGGGGCACTGAAGCTTTCTTT. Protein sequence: CASILIRGTEAFF.

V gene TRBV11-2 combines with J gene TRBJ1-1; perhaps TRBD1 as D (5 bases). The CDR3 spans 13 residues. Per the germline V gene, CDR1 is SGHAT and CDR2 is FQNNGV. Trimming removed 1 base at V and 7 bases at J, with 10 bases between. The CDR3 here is CASSLGTHGEAFF. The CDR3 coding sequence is TGTGCCAGCAGCTTAGGGACACATGGTGAAGCTTTCTTT.

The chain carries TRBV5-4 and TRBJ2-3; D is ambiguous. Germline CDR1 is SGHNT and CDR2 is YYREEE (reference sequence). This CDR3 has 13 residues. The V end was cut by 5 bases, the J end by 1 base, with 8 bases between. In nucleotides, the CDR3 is TGTGCCAGCAGTCCGTTAGGCACAGATACGCAGTATTTT. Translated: CASSPLGTDTQYF.

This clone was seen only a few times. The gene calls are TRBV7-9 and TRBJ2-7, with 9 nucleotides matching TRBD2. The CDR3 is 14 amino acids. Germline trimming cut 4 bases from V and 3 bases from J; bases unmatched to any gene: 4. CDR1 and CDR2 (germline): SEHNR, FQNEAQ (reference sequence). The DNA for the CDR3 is TGTGCCAGCAGCTACGGGACTAGCAGCTACGAGCAGTACTTC. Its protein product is CASSYGTSSYEQYF.

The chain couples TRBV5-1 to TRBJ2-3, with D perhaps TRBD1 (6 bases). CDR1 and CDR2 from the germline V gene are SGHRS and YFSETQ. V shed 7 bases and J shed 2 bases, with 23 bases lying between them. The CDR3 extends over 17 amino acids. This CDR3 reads CASYIAPTGLNTDTQYF. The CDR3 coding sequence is TGCGCCAGCTATATTGCCCCCACAGGGCTGAACACAGATACGCAGTATTTT.

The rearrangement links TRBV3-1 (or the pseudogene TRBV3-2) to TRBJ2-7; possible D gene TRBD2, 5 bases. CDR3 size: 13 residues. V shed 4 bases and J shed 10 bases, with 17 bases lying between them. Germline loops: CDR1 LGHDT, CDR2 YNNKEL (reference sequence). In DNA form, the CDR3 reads TGTGCCAGCAGCCCCCTCGGGGTCTACGGTCAGTACTTC. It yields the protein CASSPLGVYGQYF.

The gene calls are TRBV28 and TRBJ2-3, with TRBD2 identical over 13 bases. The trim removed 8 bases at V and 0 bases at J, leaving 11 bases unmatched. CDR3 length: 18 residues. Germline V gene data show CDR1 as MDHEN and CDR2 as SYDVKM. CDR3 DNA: TGTGCCAGCCAAACCGGGACTAGCGGGACTGCTAGCACAGATACGCAGTATTTT. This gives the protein CASQTGTSGTASTDTQYF.

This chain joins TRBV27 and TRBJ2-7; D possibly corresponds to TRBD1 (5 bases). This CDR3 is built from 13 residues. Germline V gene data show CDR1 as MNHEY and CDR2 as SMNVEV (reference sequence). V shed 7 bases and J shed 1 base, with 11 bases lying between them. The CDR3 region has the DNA TGTGCCAGCAAGGGGATAGCTTCCTACGAGCAGTACTTC. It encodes CASKGIASYEQYF.

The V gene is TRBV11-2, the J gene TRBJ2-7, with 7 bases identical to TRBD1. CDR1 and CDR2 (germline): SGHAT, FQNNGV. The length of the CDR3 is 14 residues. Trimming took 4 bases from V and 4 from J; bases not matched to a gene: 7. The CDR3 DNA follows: TGTGCCAGCAGCTCATCACTCAGGGGGTACGAGCAGTACTTC. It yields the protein CASSSSLRGYEQYF.

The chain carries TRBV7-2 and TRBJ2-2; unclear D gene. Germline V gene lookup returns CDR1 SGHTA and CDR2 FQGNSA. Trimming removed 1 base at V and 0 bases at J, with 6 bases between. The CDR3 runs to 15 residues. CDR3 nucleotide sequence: TGTGCCAGCAGCTTAGTGGCGGCGAACACCGGGGAGCTGTTTTTT. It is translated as CASSLVAANTGELFF. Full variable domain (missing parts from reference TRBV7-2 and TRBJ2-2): GAGVSQSPSNKVTEKGKDVELRCDPISGHTALYWYRQSLGQGLEFLIYFQGNSAPDKSGLPSDRFSAERTGGSVSTLTIQRTQQEDSAVYLCASSLVAANTGELFFGEGSRLTVL.

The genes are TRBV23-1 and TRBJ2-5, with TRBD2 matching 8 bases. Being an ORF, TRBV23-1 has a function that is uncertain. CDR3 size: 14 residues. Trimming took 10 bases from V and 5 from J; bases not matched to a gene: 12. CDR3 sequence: CAIGRGGPQETQYF. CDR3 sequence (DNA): TGCGCCATCGGGAGGGGGGGCCCCCAGGAGACCCAGTACTTC.